This T cell receptor (beta chain) was identified during a study of CD8+CD57+ T cells in acquired aplastic anemia. General study points: There were roughly 30 CD8+ CDR3 sequences that occurred in both patients and controls.

The germline V and J ends were trimmed by 5 bases and 0 bases, with 17 bases remaining between them. CDR1 is MNHNS, CDR2 SASEGT, per germline. The CDR3 sequence is 17 residues long. This clonotype was counted many times. As yet, its antigen is unknown. Genomic DNA constituted the template upon which TCR beta VDJ and CDR3 profiling was performed. TCRdb reanalysed the reads using MiXCR and keeps one entry per CDR3 protein. The sample lists about 190,000 distinct CDR3 sequences, around 66% occurring once. Sequences were obtained from sorted CD4+, CD8+, or CD8+CD57+ T cells (not recorded which) from PBMCs. This TCR derives from a human donor with severe aplastic anemia or a healthy control (not recorded which). The chain uses TRBV6-1 and TRBJ2-1; D gene uncertain. CDR3 sequence: CASSPSFYSDSYNEQFF. Written as DNA, the CDR3 is TGTGCCAGCAGTCCCTCCTTTTATTCCGACTCCTACAATGAGCAGTTCTTC.